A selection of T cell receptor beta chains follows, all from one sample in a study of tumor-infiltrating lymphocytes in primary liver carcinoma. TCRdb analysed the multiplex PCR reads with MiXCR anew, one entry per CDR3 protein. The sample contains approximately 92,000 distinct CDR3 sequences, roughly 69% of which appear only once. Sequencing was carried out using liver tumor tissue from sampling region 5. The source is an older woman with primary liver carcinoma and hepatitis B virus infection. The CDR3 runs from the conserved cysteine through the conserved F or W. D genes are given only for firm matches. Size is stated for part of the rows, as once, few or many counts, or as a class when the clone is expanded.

CDR3aa: CTSSPVSLEQFF; CDR3nt: TGTACCAGCAGTCCGGTCAGCCTTGAGCAGTTCTTC; j_gene: TRBJ2-1; abundance: NA; v_gene: TRBV12-3/TRBV12-4; d_gene: NA
CDR3aa: CASSLGGEREKLFF; CDR3nt: TGCGCCAGCAGCTTGGGGGGCGAGAGGGAAAAACTGTTTTTT; j_gene: TRBJ1-4; abundance: many; v_gene: TRBV5-1; d_gene: NA
CDR3aa: CAWSRLVGGIEQFF; CDR3nt: TGTGCCTGGAGCAGACTAGTGGGGGGAATTGAGCAGTTCTTC; j_gene: TRBJ2-1; abundance: NA; v_gene: TRBV30; d_gene: NA
CDR3aa: CVSSLVRYGELFF; CDR3nt: TGTGTCAGCAGCTTAGTGCGCTACGGGGAGCTGTTTTTT; j_gene: TRBJ2-2; abundance: NA; v_gene: TRBV11-2; d_gene: NA
CDR3aa: CAGSLERLAGGGEQFF; CDR3nt: TGTGCCGGCAGCTTAGAGCGGCTAGCGGGAGGTGGTGAGCAGTTCTTC; j_gene: TRBJ2-1; abundance: many; v_gene: TRBV11-2; d_gene: TRBD2
CDR3aa: CASRADKRNEQFF; CDR3nt: TGTGCCAGTAGGGCGGACAAGCGAAATGAGCAGTTCTTC; j_gene: TRBJ2-1; abundance: NA; v_gene: TRBV11-1; d_gene: NA
CDR3aa: CAWSARTGLAGGAKNIQYF; CDR3nt: TGTGCCTGGAGTGCCCGAACGGGACTAGCGGGAGGAGCCAAAAACATTCAGTACTTC; j_gene: TRBJ2-4; abundance: many; v_gene: TRBV30; d_gene: TRBD2
CDR3aa: CSVEDLLGYSHSNTEAFF; CDR3nt: TGCAGCGTTGAAGATCTTCTGGGATATAGCCATAGCAACACTGAAGCTTTCTTT; j_gene: TRBJ1-1; abundance: NA; v_gene: TRBV29-1; d_gene: NA
CDR3aa: CASSLERTGSYEQYF; CDR3nt: TGTGCCAGCAGTTTAGAAAGAACGGGCTCCTACGAGCAGTACTTC; j_gene: TRBJ2-7; abundance: once; v_gene: TRBV6-6; d_gene: NA
CDR3aa: CASSQEWGLAGSNEQFF; CDR3nt: TGTGCCAGCAGCCAAGAGTGGGGACTAGCGGGAAGCAATGAGCAGTTCTTC; j_gene: TRBJ2-1; abundance: many; v_gene: TRBV4-2; d_gene: TRBD2
CDR3aa: CASSLAWSSQETQYF; CDR3nt: TGCGCCAGCAGCTTGGCATGGAGCTCCCAAGAGACCCAGTACTTC; j_gene: TRBJ2-5; abundance: many; v_gene: TRBV5-1; d_gene: NA
CDR3aa: CAWSGGTYNEQFF; CDR3nt: TGTGCCTGGAGTGGCGGAACCTACAATGAGCAGTTCTTC; j_gene: TRBJ2-1; abundance: NA; v_gene: TRBV30; d_gene: NA
CDR3aa: CSAVLTSGGGKFF; CDR3nt: TGCAGCGCCGTGTTGACCAGCGGGGGGGGTAAGTTCTTC; j_gene: TRBJ2-1; abundance: NA; v_gene: TRBV29-1; d_gene: TRBD2
CDR3aa: CATSDGGHTDTQYF; CDR3nt: TGTGCCACCAGTGATGGTGGCCATACAGATACGCAGTATTTT; j_gene: TRBJ2-3; abundance: NA; v_gene: TRBV6-1; d_gene: NA
CDR3aa: CASSPSRDRGPTVQYF; CDR3nt: TGCGCCAGCAGCCCTTCCCGGGACAGGGGGCCCACGGTGCAGTACTTC; j_gene: TRBJ2-7; abundance: many; v_gene: TRBV4-1; d_gene: TRBD1
CDR3aa: CASSLKAGPGLAYNEQFF; CDR3nt: TGTGCCAGCAGTTTAAAGGCAGGGCCGGGACTAGCCTACAATGAACAGTTCTTC; j_gene: TRBJ2-1; abundance: NA; v_gene: TRBV12-3/TRBV12-4; d_gene: TRBD2
CDR3aa: CVSSLGRGRGKMDEQYF; CDR3nt: TGTGTCAGTAGCTTAGGTAGGGGAAGGGGAAAAATGGACGAGCAGTACTTC; j_gene: TRBJ2-7; abundance: NA; v_gene: TRBV11-3; d_gene: NA
CDR3aa: CASSSPRRGGSSDNEQFF; CDR3nt: TGTGCCAGCAGCTCCCCGCGGCGGGGCGGGAGTTCGGACAATGAGCAGTTCTTC; j_gene: TRBJ2-1; abundance: many; v_gene: TRBV7-8; d_gene: TRBD2
CDR3aa: CASSQRIGTGVQQFF; CDR3nt: TGTGCCAGCAGCCAGAGAATCGGGACAGGGGTTCAGCAGTTTTTC; j_gene: TRBJ2-1; abundance: NA; v_gene: TRBV11-1; d_gene: TRBD1
CDR3aa: CASSPELGADTQYF; CDR3nt: TGTGCCAGCAGCCCCGAATTGGGGGCAGATACGCAGTATTTT; j_gene: TRBJ2-3; abundance: medium-sized; v_gene: TRBV11-2; d_gene: NA
CDR3aa: CASSAGDTNTGELLF; CDR3nt: TGTGCCAGCTCCGCAGGAGACACGAACACCGGGGAGCTGTTATTT; j_gene: TRBJ2-2; abundance: NA; v_gene: TRBV18; d_gene: NA
CDR3aa: CASGPHIGSGGTDNEQFF; CDR3nt: TGTGCCAGCGGCCCCCACATCGGTAGTGGCGGAACAGACAATGAGCAGTTCTTC; j_gene: TRBJ2-1; abundance: NA; v_gene: TRBV6-1; d_gene: NA
CDR3aa: CASSPNRDLSLVEQYF; CDR3nt: TGTGCCAGCTCACCAAACAGAGACTTATCCCTCGTCGAGCAGTACTTC; j_gene: TRBJ2-7; abundance: few; v_gene: TRBV18; d_gene: NA
CDR3aa: CASSLGLMENQPQHF; CDR3nt: TGTGCCAGCAGTTTAGGTCTGATGGAAAATCAGCCCCAGCATTTT; j_gene: TRBJ1-5; abundance: NA; v_gene: TRBV12-3/TRBV12-4; d_gene: NA
CDR3aa: CSITVTSGRRTDTQYF; CDR3nt: TGCAGCATTACCGTGACTAGCGGGAGAAGGACAGATACGCAGTATTTT; j_gene: TRBJ2-3; abundance: NA; v_gene: TRBV29-1; d_gene: TRBD2
CDR3aa: CASSKVTGMNTEAFF; CDR3nt: TGTGCCAGCAGCAAAGTGACAGGGATGAACACTGAAGCTTTCTTT; j_gene: TRBJ1-1; abundance: few; v_gene: TRBV7-9; d_gene: TRBD1
CDR3aa: CVSSLNRGTSYEQYF; CDR3nt: TGTGTCAGCAGCCTTAATCGGGGAACCTCATACGAGCAATACTTC; j_gene: TRBJ2-7; abundance: NA; v_gene: TRBV11-2; d_gene: NA
CDR3aa: CASSLGTSGSITGELLF; CDR3nt: TGCGCCAGCAGCCTCGGGACTAGCGGGAGTATCACCGGGGAGCTGTTGTTT; j_gene: TRBJ2-2; abundance: NA; v_gene: TRBV5-1; d_gene: TRBD2
CDR3aa: CSARGSRRSYNEQFF; CDR3nt: TGCAGTGCTAGAGGGAGCAGGAGATCCTACAATGAGCAGTTCTTC; j_gene: TRBJ2-1; abundance: NA; v_gene: TRBV20-1; d_gene: NA
CDR3aa: CASSLEQSREQYF; CDR3nt: TGTGCCAGCAGTTTGGAACAATCGAGGGAGCAGTATTTC; j_gene: TRBJ2-7; abundance: NA; v_gene: TRBV6-5; d_gene: NA
CDR3aa: CASGSQMNTEAFF; CDR3nt: TGTGCCAGCGGCTCCCAGATGAACACTGAAGCTTTCTTT; j_gene: TRBJ1-1; abundance: NA; v_gene: TRBV7-3; d_gene: NA
CDR3aa: CSVQNGGSYYEQYF; CDR3nt: TGCAGCGTCCAGAATGGAGGCAGTTATTACGAGCAGTACTTC; j_gene: TRBJ2-7; abundance: NA; v_gene: TRBV29-1; d_gene: NA